This TCR beta chain stems from a study of T cell repertoires in cytomegalovirus infection. In the study overall: The authors used CMV epitopes that were HLA-C-restricted (recently identified) and HLA-B-restricted (well studied). Public TCR beta signatures provided an indication of both CMV infection and a matching HLA type.

General observations from the study: Across the ex vivo response, the dominant clonotypes were HLA-C-restricted CMV-specific TCR beta clonotypes. The cumulative frequency of public TCR beta families distinguished individuals who carried CMV together with the relevant HLA.

Turning to this clonotype: The antigen is not known.

TCRdb reprocessed the reads with MiXCR, giving one entry per CDR3 protein. The table has around 430,000 distinct CDR3 sequences, 40% to 50% seen once. This sample comprised cultured PBMCs, obtained from culture after CMV antigen stimulation. This receptor was obtained from a human donor in good health (CMV status not recorded). Some clones in this sample may be carry-over from other donors' samples.

The CDR3 bases are TGTGCCAGCAGACTTACAGGGACGGACAATCAGCCCCAGCATTTT. Translation gives CASRLTGTDNQPQHF. This chain joins TRBV12-3 or TRBV12-4 and TRBJ1-5, with D possibly matching TRBD1 (6 bases). CDR3 length: 15 residues. Trimming stripped 6 bases from V and 3 bases from J, with 15 bases between.